Listed below are T cell receptor beta chains from one sample, sequenced in a study of shared clonotypes between healthy human individuals. Sequencing was performed with immunoSEQ multiplex PCR; in TCRdb, only in-frame clones are kept and a portion is missing. The sample lists 400,000 to 600,000 clones; around 75% were seen once. Sample: PBMCs. Source of these receptors: a woman aged 40 to 50 in good health. Some clones in this sample may be carry-over from other donors' samples. The CDR3 runs from the conserved cysteine through the conserved F or W. A D gene is named only where the DNA matches it firmly. Clone size is shown for a subset of rows, as once, few, many or a class of expanded clone.

length	D	V	size	J	DNA	CDR3
18	TRBD2	TRBV29-1	-	TRBJ2-3	TGCAGCGCAAACCGACTAGCGGGAGGGCAAGATCGTCGTAATACGCAGTATTTT	CSANRLAGGQDRRNTQYF
16	-	TRBV9	once	TRBJ2-3	TGTGCCAGCAGCGTAGGCTCCATAGCAGGCGCAGATACGCAGTATTTT	CASSVGSIAGADTQYF
12	-	TRBV25-1	few	TRBJ1-1	TGTGCCAGCAGTGAGGCCCCCAGTGAAGCTTTCTTT	CASSEAPSEAFF
13	-	TRBV11-2	once	TRBJ1-1	TGTGCCAGCAGCTTCAGACTGAACACTGAAGCTTTCTTT	CASSFRLNTEAFF
15	TRBD1	TRBV30	-	TRBJ2-7	TGTGCCTGGAGTGCGCCTCGACAGGGCTCCTACGAGCAGTACTTC	CAWSAPRQGSYEQYF
14	TRBD1	TRBV6-6	-	TRBJ2-1	TGTGCCAGCAGTAGCGGGGACAGGGCGAATGAGCAGTTCTTC	CASSSGDRANEQFF
13	-	TRBV7-6	-	TRBJ2-5	TGTGCCAGCAGCTTAGGGGGGATGAGCGACCAGTACTTC	CASSLGGMSDQYF
14	-	TRBV7-9	-	TRBJ2-5	TGTGCCAGCAGCTTAACTTCAAGTCGTGAGACCCAGTACTTC	CASSLTSSRETQYF
16	TRBD2	TRBV14	-	TRBJ2-3	TGTGCCAGCAGCCAAGCCCGGACTAGCGACACAGATACGCAGTATTTT	CASSQARTSDTDTQYF
16	TRBD2	TRBV10-2	-	TRBJ2-7	TGCGCCAGCACCCAGGGACTAGCGGGAAAAACCTACGAGCAGTACTTC	CASTQGLAGKTYEQYF
12	TRBD1	TRBV29-1	-	TRBJ1-1	TGCAGCGTAGCGACAGGGGACACTGAAGCTTTCTTT	CSVATGDTEAFF
12	-	TRBV6-1	-	TRBJ1-5	TGTGCCAGCTCGGGGGCTAATCAGCCCCAGCATTTT	CASSGANQPQHF
13	-	TRBV7-3	-	TRBJ2-5	TGTGCCAGCAGCTTACGTTTTGGGGAGACCCAGTACTTC	CASSLRFGETQYF
12	TRBD1	TRBV28	-	TRBJ2-7	TGTGCCAGCAGTGGGACAGCTTACGAGCAGTACTTC	CASSGTAYEQYF
14	-	TRBV5-1	-	TRBJ2-2	TGCGCCAGCCGCCAGGGGATTAACACCGGGGAGCTGTTTTTT	CASRQGINTGELFF
14	-	TRBV7-8	-	TRBJ1-2	TGTGCCAGCAGCCCAGGGATTTCCAACTATGGCTACACCTTC	CASSPGISNYGYTF
14	TRBD2	TRBV7-2	-	TRBJ2-7	TGTGCCAGCAGCTTAGCCGGGAGGTCCTACGAGCAGTACTTC	CASSLAGRSYEQYF
14	-	TRBV5-4	-	TRBJ2-5	TGTGCCAGCAGCTCCCTGAGACAGAAAGAGACCCAGTACTTC	CASSSLRQKETQYF
13	TRBD1	TRBV2	-	TRBJ2-5	TGTGCCAGCAGCTCGGACAGGGAAGAGACCCAGTACTTC	CASSSDREETQYF
17	-	TRBV7-9	-	TRBJ2-1	TGTGCCAGCAGCTTACCCAATACAGGGATCAACTACAATGAGCAGTTCTTC	CASSLPNTGINYNEQFF
11	-	TRBV2	-	TRBJ1-1	TGTGCCAGCAGTGATAGGGAAGAAGCTTTCTTT	CASSDREEAFF
14	-	TRBV4-1	-	TRBJ2-7	TGCGCCAGCAGCCAAGGAATTTTCTCCTACGAGCAGTACTTC	CASSQGIFSYEQYF
16	-	TRBV28	-	TRBJ2-1	TGTGCCAGCAGTTTATCAGGGACCGGAAACTACAATGAGCAGTTCTTC	CASSLSGTGNYNEQFF
14	TRBD2	TRBV7-2	-	TRBJ2-5	TGTGCCAGCAGTTCCGGGACTAGCTGGGAGACCCAGTACTTC	CASSSGTSWETQYF
17	TRBD1	TRBV10-3	-	TRBJ2-1	TGTGCCATCAGCCTTCTGGTTGGGACAGGGGACGACAATGAGCAGTTCTTC	CAISLLVGTGDDNEQFF